These 24 T cell receptor beta chains came from one sample sequenced in a study of blood T cell repertoires in COVID-19 (dated by TCRdb to the early 2020s). Preparation of the library involved the immunoSEQ multiplex PCR assay. TCRdb obtained this table from immuneACCESS and retained in-frame rearrangements with V and J assigned. These tables miss some clones; where compared with another copy, unresolved V genes account for less than half of the shortfall, and the remainder is unexplained. The sample contains fewer than 70,000 clones, around nine tenths of them found a single time. The ten most abundant clones make up under 4.5% of the sample. Sequenced input: peripheral blood. These receptor sequences come from a human donor in a cohort sampled during active COVID-19.

The J gene is TRBJ2-3, the V gene TRBV7-2; a weak D match, TRBD2 (6 bases). The V end lost 3 bases, the J end lost 2 bases, and 18 bases lay between the germline ends. This CDR3 region has 17 residues. Germline CDR1 SGHTA, CDR2 FQGNSA. The CDR3 region is CASSFQARGILTDTQYF. CDR3 DNA sequence: TGTGCCAGCAGCTTCCAAGCCCGGGGGATTCTCACAGATACGCAGTATTTT.

The genes are TRBV15 and TRBJ2-7, with D tentatively TRBD2 (6 bases). V lost 5 bases, J lost 2 bases, and 13 bases lay in between. Looked up from germline, CDR1 is LNHNV and CDR2 is YYDKDF (reference sequence). The CDR3 consists of 14 residues. The CDR3: CATSQASGAYEQYF. The CDR3 coding sequence is TGTGCCACCAGCCAGGCTTCGGGGGCCTACGAGCAGTACTTC.

The chain couples TRBV6-5 to TRBJ2-7; 7 bases match TRBD2. Germline V lookup: CDR1 MNHEY, CDR2 SVGAGI. The ends lost 2 bases at V and 7 bases at J; junction bases unmatched: 8. The CDR3 totals 14 residues. The CDR3 reads CASSYERLAGEQYF. Written as DNA, the CDR3 is TGTGCCAGCAGTTACGAACGACTAGCAGGGGAGCAGTACTTC.

The sample holds one count of this clone. The V and J genes are TRBV5-6 and TRBJ1-5; D is perhaps TRBD1 (6 bases). Trimming pared 0 bases from V and 5 bases from J, leaving 15 bases between. The CDR3 runs to 16 residues. From germline, CDR1 is SGHDT and CDR2 YYEEEE. Written as DNA, the CDR3 is TGTGCCAGCAGCTTGGGGGGGGGCGGATGGGATCAGCCCCAGCATTTT. Translation gives CASSLGGGGWDQPQHF.

This rearrangement joins TRBV19 to TRBJ1-2; weak D call: TRBD1 (6 bases). CDR3 length: 12 residues. In germline, CDR1 is LNHDA, CDR2 SQIVND (reference sequence). V was cut by 3 bases and J by 8 bases, with 10 bases left in between. This chain's CDR3 is CASSMAGEGYTF. CDR3 DNA: TGTGCCAGTAGTATGGCAGGGGAAGGCTACACCTTC.

In DNA form, the CDR3 reads TGTGCCAGTAGCTACGGACAGCGGAAGAACACTGAAGCTTTCTTT. It yields the protein CASSYGQRKNTEAFF. The J gene is TRBJ1-1, the V gene TRBV19; possible D gene TRBD1, 6 bases. CDR1 and CDR2 (germline): LNHDA, SQIVND (reference sequence). The CDR3 is 15 amino acids. Trimming cost V 6 bases and J 1 base, with 15 bases left between them.

V and J are TRBV7-2 and TRBJ2-1; D is unclear. The CDR3 extends over 17 amino acids. The germline V gene has CDR1 SGHTA and CDR2 FQGNSA. V lost 7 bases and J 0 bases, leaving 19 bases between the germline ends. In DNA, the CDR3 is TGTGCCAGCAAACAATTAGCAGCCTTGAGCTCCTACAATGAGCAGTTCTTC. Residues: CASKQLAALSSYNEQFF.

The J gene is TRBJ1-2, the V gene TRBV3-1 (or the pseudogene TRBV3-2); TRBD1 might be the D (6 bases). Trimming shortened V by 4 bases and J by 6 bases, and 12 bases separated the two germline ends. This CDR3 contains 13 residues. The germline CDR1 and CDR2 sequences are LGHDT and YNNKEL (reference sequence). The CDR3 sequence is CASSRTPGDGYTF. The CDR3 coding sequence is TGTGCCAGCAGCCGGACTCCAGGGGATGGCTACACCTTC.

V usage is TRBV6-5 and J usage is TRBJ2-3; 8 bases align to TRBD2. Trimming at V came to 3 bases and at J to 3 bases, leaving 8 bases not matched to a gene. The germline V gene encodes CDR1 MNHEY and CDR2 SVGAGI. The CDR3 is 16 residues long. In DNA, the CDR3 is TGTGCCAGCAGTTATATCGGGGCGGGAGGTACAGATACGCAGTATTTT. Protein product: CASSYIGAGGTDTQYF.

The rearrangement joins TRBV7-2 to TRBJ2-7; 9 bases line up with TRBD1. From germline, CDR1 is SGHTA and CDR2 FQGNSA. The CDR3 covers 14 residues. Losses at the gene ends were 5 bases for V and 3 bases for J; bases not matched to a gene: 5. The CDR3 sequence is CASSPRTGDYEQYF. The CDR3 DNA is TGTGCCAGCAGCCCGAGGACAGGGGACTACGAGCAGTACTTC.

The V call is TRBV6-6, the J call TRBJ2-4, with 8 bases fitting TRBD2. Germline CDR1 is MNHNY and CDR2 is SVGAGI (reference sequence). V was clipped by 5 bases and J by 0 bases; unmatched bases: 15. This CDR3 region has 19 residues. CDR3 in amino acids: CASSPQIPTSGLAKNIQYF. CDR3 bases: TGTGCCAGCAGTCCCCAAATACCTACTAGCGGTCTAGCCAAAAACATTCAGTACTTC.

The chain links TRBV7-8 to TRBJ2-1; weak D call: TRBD2 (6 bases). In germline, CDR1 is SGHVS, CDR2 FQNEAQ. Trimming stripped 5 bases from V and 9 bases from J, with 20 bases between. The length of the CDR3 is 15 residues. The CDR3 here is CASSPGRGMLGEQFF. In DNA form, the CDR3 reads TGTGCCAGCAGCCCGGGGCGGGGAATGCTTGGTGAGCAGTTCTTC.

The chain carries TRBV12-3 or TRBV12-4 and TRBJ1-5, with 7 bases aligning to TRBD1. This CDR3 comprises 13 residues. Trimming took 5 bases from V and 7 from J; bases not matched to a gene: 5. The CDR3 loop reads CASSIDRDQPQHF. As DNA, the CDR3 is TGTGCCAGCAGTATCGACAGGGACCAGCCCCAGCATTTT.

The V and J genes are TRBV4-1 and TRBJ2-1; the match to TRBD1 covers 9 bases. This CDR3 comprises 15 residues. The ends lost 1 base at V and 8 bases at J; junction bases unmatched: 6. Germline assignment: CDR1 MGHRA and CDR2 YSYEKL. The CDR3 DNA reads as TGCGCCAGCAGCCAAGGGGACAGGGATTTGGATGAGCAGTTCTTC. Residues: CASSQGDRDLDEQFF.

V is TRBV4-1 and J is TRBJ1-4, with D unclear. The CDR3 contains 16 residues. CDR1 MGHRA and CDR2 YSYEKL come from the germline V gene. Trimming took 0 bases from V and 8 from J, leaving 16 bases between them. DNA for the CDR3: TGCGCCAGCAGCCAAGATCTTCAGTTTTGGGAGGAAAAACTGTTTTTT. Translated: CASSQDLQFWEEKLFF.

The chain uses TRBV9 and TRBJ2-7; D uncertain. Germline-derived CDR1 and CDR2 are SGDLS and YYNGEE. Trimming left V 0 bases short and J 2 bases short, with 9 bases between. CDR3 length: 14 amino acids. CDR3 residues: CASSVEAVAYEQYF. CDR3 DNA sequence: TGTGCCAGCAGCGTAGAGGCGGTGGCCTACGAGCAGTACTTC.

Here the CDR3 reads CASSLDHPQREVYEQYF. The CDR3, as DNA: TGTGCCAGCAGTTTGGATCACCCGCAGCGGGAGGTCTACGAGCAGTACTTC. V usage is TRBV28 and J usage is TRBJ2-7; TRBD2 matches at 9 bases. CDR3 length equals 17 residues. V trimming: 3 bases; J trimming: 3 bases; junction bases outside the gene matches: 12. In germline, CDR1 is MDHEN, CDR2 SYDVKM.

The rearrangement joins TRBV6-1 to TRBJ2-7; TRBD1 matches 8 bases. With 3 bases clipped from V and 4 bases from J, the junction kept 20 bases outside the gene matches. Germline CDR1 and CDR2: MNHNS and SASEGT. CDR3 length: 19 amino acids. The DNA for the CDR3 is TGTGCCAGCAGTGATGCCGTCGAGACAGGGGCCCGGAGGGAGTACGAGCAGTACTTC. It is translated as CASSDAVETGARREYEQYF.

This clone has a handful of counts. This chain joins TRBV5-5 and TRBJ1-1; no clear D gene. From germline, CDR1 is SGHKS and CDR2 YYEKEE (reference sequence). Trimming left V 5 bases short and J 5 bases short, with 7 bases between. The CDR3 runs to 11 residues. For the CDR3, the DNA is TGTGCCAGCAGTAGAGGGACTGAAGCTTTCTTT. It codes for CASSRGTEAFF. The whole variable domain, filled in from reference TRBV5-5 and TRBJ1-1, reads DAGVTQSPTHLIKTRGQQVTLRCSPISGHKSVSWYQQVLGQGPQFIFQYYEKEERGRGNFPDRFSARQFPNYSSELNVNALLLGDSALYLCASSRGTEAFFGQGTRLTVV.

This clone occurred a few times. The CDR3 loop reads CASSQGTVTYYEQYF. The CDR3 coding sequence is TGTGCCAGCAGCCAAGGGACAGTTACTTACTACGAGCAGTACTTC. This chain links TRBV4-2 with TRBJ2-7; perhaps TRBD1 as D (6 bases). The CDR3 loop spans 15 amino acids. Germline CDR1 is LGHNA and CDR2 is YNFKEQ. V was pared by 1 base and J by 3 bases, with 13 bases between.

This clone has only one observation. The V gene is TRBV18, the J gene TRBJ1-2, with 9 bases aligning to TRBD1. Germline trimming cut 3 bases from V and 6 bases from J; bases unmatched to any gene: 2. The CDR3 consists of 13 residues. In germline, CDR1 is KGHSH, CDR2 LQKENI. The CDR3, as DNA: TGTGCCAGCTCACCCGGGACAGGGAATGGCTACACCTTC. Translating it yields CASSPGTGNGYTF.

The chain combines TRBV28 with TRBJ1-3, with 9 bases identical to TRBD1. The germline gives CDR1 MDHEN, CDR2 SYDVKM. The ends lost 5 bases at V and 0 bases at J; junction bases unmatched: 8. This CDR3 spans 17 amino acids. CDR3 sequence: CASSLGQGMSSGNTIYF. CDR3 coding DNA: TGTGCCAGCAGTCTCGGACAGGGGATGAGCTCTGGAAACACCATATATTTT.

In this sample, this clone turned up once. This sequence joins TRBV19 and TRBJ2-3; 11 nucleotides agree with TRBD2. Germline V lookup: CDR1 LNHDA, CDR2 SQIVND (reference sequence). Losses at the gene ends were 8 bases for V and 7 bases for J; bases not matched to a gene: 8. The CDR3 spans 14 residues. The CDR3 region has the DNA TGTGCCAGTCACATAGCGGGGGGGCGAAATACGCAGTATTTT. Amino acids: CASHIAGGRNTQYF.

V gene TRBV7-8 combines with J gene TRBJ1-5; D possibly corresponds to TRBD1 (5 bases). The V end was cut by 2 bases, the J end by 3 bases, with 11 bases between. The CDR3 has 15 residues. Germline CDR1 SGHVS, CDR2 FQNEAQ. The DNA for the CDR3 is TGTGCCAGCAGCTTACATCAGGGTCCCAATCAGCCCCAGCATTTT. It encodes CASSLHQGPNQPQHF.